A selection of T cell receptor beta chains follows, all from one sample in a study of T cell responses to AZD1222 COVID-19 vaccine. TCRdb's table, derived via immunoSEQ multiplex PCR, lists solely in-frame clones and lacks some. The sample holds 20,000 to 30,000 clones, around 90% seen once. Source: peripheral blood, taken 28 days after the second AZD1222 dose. The receptors originated from an adult who received the AZD1222 COVID-19 vaccine. The CDR3 runs from the conserved cysteine through the conserved F or W. Fields, in order: V gene, D gene, J gene, clone size, CDR3 DNA, CDR3 protein. The D gene is left open where the match is weak. Size is stated for part of the rows, as once, few or many counts, or as a class when the clone is expanded.

TRBV29-1,NA,TRBJ2-2,once,TGCAGCGTTCATTGGGCCGGGACGGCTAACACCGGGGAGCTGTTTTTT,CSVHWAGTANTGELFF
TRBV18,NA,TRBJ1-5,NA,TGTGCCAGCTCACCAGATAGCAATCAGCCCCAGCATTTT,CASSPDSNQPQHF
TRBV27,TRBD1,TRBJ1-3,few,TGTGCCAGCAGTGGGATAAGGGGGCCTTCTGGAAACACCATATATTTT,CASSGIRGPSGNTIYF
TRBV11-2,TRBD2,TRBJ2-5,NA,TGTGCCAGCAGCTTAGAGGTGGGAGGGCCACGAGAGACCCAGTACTTC,CASSLEVGGPRETQYF
TRBV29-1,TRBD1,TRBJ2-7,NA,TGCAGCGTTTTGACCGGGACAGGGAGTTACGAGCAGTACTTC,CSVLTGTGSYEQYF
TRBV2,NA,TRBJ1-5,few,TGTGCCAGCAGTGAAAACCAGGGGAGTCAGCCCCAGCATTTT,CASSENQGSQPQHF
TRBV27,TRBD1,TRBJ2-3,NA,TGTGCCAGCAGTTTAAAGGGGGCTGTCACAGATACGCAGTATTTT,CASSLKGAVTDTQYF
TRBV6-5,NA,TRBJ1-5,few,TGTGCCAGCAGACCCACGGGGGATCAGCCCCAGCATTTT,CASRPTGDQPQHF
TRBV6-6,TRBD2,TRBJ2-2,NA,TGTGCCAGCAGTTACGGGAGGGCAGGAGGCCTAGAGCTGTTTTTT,CASSYGRAGGLELFF
TRBV6-5,TRBD1,TRBJ1-6,NA,TGTGCCAGCAGACAGGGGGCCCTCAATTCACCCCTCCACTTT,CASRQGALNSPLHF
TRBV5-4,TRBD2,TRBJ2-7,NA,TGTGCCAGCAGCCGACGACCCCAGCGGGGCAACCCCTACGAGCAGTACTTC,CASSRRPQRGNPYEQYF
TRBV14,NA,TRBJ2-1,NA,TGTGCCAGCAGCCAAAACCTTGTCGGCAATGAGCAGTTCTTC,CASSQNLVGNEQFF
TRBV7-2,NA,TRBJ1-1,NA,TGTGCCAGCAGCGAAAGGGTTGGGACTTACACTGAAGCTTTCTTT,CASSERVGTYTEAFF
TRBV19,TRBD1,TRBJ2-6,NA,TGTGCCAGTAGCGACGGACAGGGGGTCTCTGGGGCCAACGTCCTGACTTTC,CASSDGQGVSGANVLTF
TRBV30,NA,TRBJ1-5,NA,TGTGCCTGGAGTGAGGACAGTAATAGCAATCAGCCCCAGCATTTT,CAWSEDSNSNQPQHF
TRBV5-1,NA,TRBJ2-5,NA,TGCGCCAGCAGCCTTTGGACAGAAGAGACCCAGTACTTC,CASSLWTEETQYF
TRBV7-2,NA,TRBJ1-2,NA,TGTGCCAGCAGCTTACAGGGAGGAGGTGGCTACACCTTC,CASSLQGGGGYTF
TRBV11-2,TRBD1,TRBJ1-1,once,TGTGCCAGCAGCTTACTGGGACAGATGAACACTGAAGCTTTCTTT,CASSLLGQMNTEAFF
TRBV5-4,TRBD2,TRBJ2-7,NA,TGTGCCAGCAGCTTGGGGGGACTAGCCTCCTACGAGCAGTACTTC,CASSLGGLASYEQYF
TRBV6-5,TRBD1,TRBJ2-7,once,TGTGCCAGCAGCCAGGGGGCGACCTACGAGCAGTACTTC,CASSQGATYEQYF
TRBV6-5,TRBD2,TRBJ2-1,NA,TGTGCCAGCAGGAAGAGCGGGAGCTCCTACAATGAGCAGTTCTTC,CASRKSGSSYNEQFF